These T cell receptor beta chains were read from a single sample in a study of Ad26.COV2.S vaccination and SARS-CoV-2 variants. Sequencing used immunoSEQ multiplex PCR; TCRdb keeps in-frame clones, though not all of them. Found here are some 420,000 clones, 70% to 90% of them singletons; the top ten hold 3.6%. The sample consisted of peripheral blood, taken in a trial of Ad26.COV2.S vaccine versus placebo. All receptors come from a person aged 18 to 59 who received the Ad26.COV2.S COVID-19 vaccine or a placebo. CDR3s include the opening cysteine and the closing phenylalanine or tryptophan. A D gene is named only where the DNA matches it firmly. Some rows have no size entry. The others give once, few or many, or a class for an expanded clone.

d_call: .; v_call: TRBV9; clone_size: .; j_call: TRBJ1-4; cdr3_nt: TGTGCCAGCAGCTCCCGATCTACGAGGCAGGGTGAAAAACTGTTTTTT; cdr3_aa: CASSSRSTRQGEKLFF
d_call: .; v_call: TRBV6-2/TRBV6-3; clone_size: .; j_call: TRBJ1-6; cdr3_nt: TGTGCCAGCAGTCTGCTAAGCTCCTATAATTCACCCCTCCACTTT; cdr3_aa: CASSLLSSYNSPLHF
d_call: .; v_call: TRBV29-1; clone_size: .; j_call: TRBJ2-3; cdr3_nt: TGCAGCGTTGAAGGGGTGGGGCCATCCACAGATACGCAGTATTTT; cdr3_aa: CSVEGVGPSTDTQYF
d_call: .; v_call: TRBV4-3; clone_size: .; j_call: TRBJ2-7; cdr3_nt: TGCGCCAGCAGCCGGGGGGCAGAGGCCTACGAGCAGTACTTC; cdr3_aa: CASSRGAEAYEQYF
d_call: .; v_call: TRBV6-5; clone_size: .; j_call: TRBJ2-2; cdr3_nt: TGTGCCAGCCACTGGGGTACCGGGGAGCTGTTTTTT; cdr3_aa: CASHWGTGELFF
d_call: .; v_call: TRBV19; clone_size: .; j_call: TRBJ2-1; cdr3_nt: TGTGCCACCGCCCGGCAGGCCGAGACCTACAATGAGCAGTTCTTC; cdr3_aa: CATARQAETYNEQFF
d_call: TRBD2; v_call: TRBV2; clone_size: .; j_call: TRBJ2-3; cdr3_nt: TGTGCCAGCTTGGGGACTAGCGGGGGGCCCAGGTTCACAGATACGCAGTATTTT; cdr3_aa: CASLGTSGGPRFTDTQYF
d_call: TRBD2; v_call: TRBV11-2; clone_size: .; j_call: TRBJ2-5; cdr3_nt: TGTGCCAGCAGCGCAGGCCGGTCAGCGGGGGGGCTCGGGACCCAGTACTTC; cdr3_aa: CASSAGRSAGGLGTQYF
d_call: .; v_call: TRBV11-2; clone_size: .; j_call: TRBJ2-1; cdr3_nt: TGTGCCAGCAGCTTAGGGGCTAGAACTGAGCAGTTCTTC; cdr3_aa: CASSLGARTEQFF
d_call: .; v_call: TRBV5-6; clone_size: .; j_call: TRBJ1-2; cdr3_nt: TGTGCCAGCAGCTATGGCCTCGCCGACACCTTC; cdr3_aa: CASSYGLADTF
d_call: TRBD2; v_call: TRBV7-9; clone_size: .; j_call: TRBJ2-2; cdr3_nt: TGTGCCAGCAGCCGACTAGCGGACGGGGAGCTGTTTTTT; cdr3_aa: CASSRLADGELFF
d_call: TRBD1; v_call: TRBV6-1; clone_size: .; j_call: TRBJ1-2; cdr3_nt: TGTGCCAGCAGTGCAGGACAGGGTCAGAATAACTATGGCTACACCTTC; cdr3_aa: CASSAGQGQNNYGYTF
d_call: .; v_call: TRBV3-1/TRBV3-2; clone_size: .; j_call: TRBJ2-3; cdr3_nt: TGTGCCAGCAGCAAGGGGGACTACCCCACAGATACGCAGTATTTT; cdr3_aa: CASSKGDYPTDTQYF
d_call: .; v_call: TRBV6-5; clone_size: .; j_call: TRBJ1-2; cdr3_nt: TGTGCAACCAACTGGGCGGGGGCCAGCTATGGCTACACCTTC; cdr3_aa: CATNWAGASYGYTF
d_call: .; v_call: TRBV25-1; clone_size: .; j_call: TRBJ2-6; cdr3_nt: TGTGCCAGCAGTGCCAGTCGGGGCTCTGGGGCCAACGTCCTGACTTTC; cdr3_aa: CASSASRGSGANVLTF
d_call: .; v_call: TRBV6-2/TRBV6-3; clone_size: once; j_call: TRBJ1-4; cdr3_nt: TGTGCCAGCAGTTCCACAGTGATCCAGGAAAAACTGTTTTTT; cdr3_aa: CASSSTVIQEKLFF
d_call: TRBD1; v_call: TRBV19; clone_size: .; j_call: TRBJ2-3; cdr3_nt: TGTGCCAGTAGTATACAATCGACAGGGGGCGCGGCAGATACGCAGTATTTT; cdr3_aa: CASSIQSTGGAADTQYF
d_call: .; v_call: TRBV5-8; clone_size: .; j_call: TRBJ1-5; cdr3_nt: TGTGCCAGCAGATACCGACGGGGCAATCAGCCCCAGCATTTT; cdr3_aa: CASRYRRGNQPQHF
d_call: .; v_call: TRBV6-6; clone_size: .; j_call: TRBJ2-7; cdr3_nt: TGTGCCAGCGGCAGGGAATACGAGCAGTACTTC; cdr3_aa: CASGREYEQYF
d_call: .; v_call: TRBV4-3; clone_size: .; j_call: TRBJ2-1; cdr3_nt: TGCGCCAGCAACCCTTATGCGGGGGCCAACAATGAGCAGTTCTTC; cdr3_aa: CASNPYAGANNEQFF
d_call: TRBD2; v_call: TRBV10-3; clone_size: .; j_call: TRBJ2-3; cdr3_nt: TGTGCCATCGAAGGGACTAGCGGGGGCCCCACAGATACGCAGTATTTT; cdr3_aa: CAIEGTSGGPTDTQYF
d_call: .; v_call: TRBV19; clone_size: .; j_call: TRBJ2-1; cdr3_nt: TGTGCCAGTAGTACGTACACGTACAATGAGCAGTTCTTC; cdr3_aa: CASSTYTYNEQFF
d_call: .; v_call: TRBV10-3; clone_size: few; j_call: TRBJ1-1; cdr3_nt: TGTGCCATCAGTGAGGGGGGACGGGTGAACACTGAAGCTTTCTTT; cdr3_aa: CAISEGGRVNTEAFF
d_call: TRBD1; v_call: TRBV5-8; clone_size: .; j_call: TRBJ1-4; cdr3_nt: TGTGCCAGCAGCATCGGGACAGCCTCAACTAATGAAAAACTGTTTTTT; cdr3_aa: CASSIGTASTNEKLFF
d_call: TRBD1; v_call: TRBV13; clone_size: .; j_call: TRBJ1-1; cdr3_nt: TGTGCCAGCAGCTTAGGGACAGGGGGACGCACTGAAGCTTTCTTT; cdr3_aa: CASSLGTGGRTEAFF
d_call: .; v_call: TRBV7-6; clone_size: .; j_call: TRBJ1-3; cdr3_nt: TGTGCCAGCAGCTCAGAGACAGCTTACTCTGGAAACACCATATATTTT; cdr3_aa: CASSSETAYSGNTIYF
d_call: .; v_call: TRBV25-1; clone_size: .; j_call: TRBJ2-1; cdr3_nt: TGTGCCAGCAGTGAGGAGATGTACAATGAGCAGTTCTTC; cdr3_aa: CASSEEMYNEQFF
d_call: .; v_call: TRBV20-1; clone_size: .; j_call: TRBJ2-5; cdr3_nt: TGCAGTGCTAGTTCGATCATCACCCAAGAGACCCAGTACTTC; cdr3_aa: CSASSIITQETQYF
d_call: .; v_call: TRBV5-5; clone_size: .; j_call: TRBJ2-2; cdr3_nt: TGTGCCAGCAGCCCCTTTGCCGTTCCCGGGGAGCTGTTTTTT; cdr3_aa: CASSPFAVPGELFF
d_call: .; v_call: TRBV6-2/TRBV6-3; clone_size: .; j_call: TRBJ2-3; cdr3_nt: TGTGCCAGCAGCGGACTCCTTAGCACAGATACGCAGTATTTT; cdr3_aa: CASSGLLSTDTQYF
d_call: TRBD1; v_call: TRBV7-3; clone_size: few; j_call: TRBJ1-3; cdr3_nt: TGTGCCAGCAGCCCGGACAGGGGGCCTGGAAACACCATATATTTT; cdr3_aa: CASSPDRGPGNTIYF
d_call: TRBD1; v_call: TRBV2; clone_size: .; j_call: TRBJ1-3; cdr3_nt: TGTGCCAGCAGTGAAGACACAGGGGCTGGAAACACCATATATTTT; cdr3_aa: CASSEDTGAGNTIYF
d_call: .; v_call: TRBV12-5; clone_size: few; j_call: TRBJ2-2; cdr3_nt: TGTGCTAGCGCGGACTCGAACACCGGGGAGCTGTTTTTT; cdr3_aa: CASADSNTGELFF
d_call: .; v_call: TRBV2; clone_size: .; j_call: TRBJ2-1; cdr3_nt: TGTGCCAGCAGTGAAAGACTTAATACCTACAATGAGCAGTTCTTC; cdr3_aa: CASSERLNTYNEQFF
d_call: .; v_call: TRBV5-1; clone_size: .; j_call: TRBJ2-2; cdr3_nt: TGCGCCAGCAGCTTGCGACAGGTGATCGGGGAGCTGTTTTTT; cdr3_aa: CASSLRQVIGELFF
d_call: .; v_call: TRBV4-1; clone_size: .; j_call: TRBJ2-2; cdr3_nt: TGCGCCAGCAGCCCCAAGACCGGGTACACCGGGGAGCTGTTTTTT; cdr3_aa: CASSPKTGYTGELFF
d_call: .; v_call: TRBV25-1; clone_size: .; j_call: TRBJ1-6; cdr3_nt: TGTGCCAGCAGTGAACATGGTCTGGGCACCTATAATTCACCCCTCCACTTT; cdr3_aa: CASSEHGLGTYNSPLHF
d_call: TRBD2; v_call: TRBV18; clone_size: once; j_call: TRBJ2-1; cdr3_nt: TGTGCCAGCTTCACCACCAGGGGACTAGCGGACTACAATGAGCAGTTCTTC; cdr3_aa: CASFTTRGLADYNEQFF
d_call: .; v_call: TRBV7-8; clone_size: .; j_call: TRBJ1-2; cdr3_nt: TGTGCCAGCAGCTTAAATTCCTATGATGGCTACACCTTC; cdr3_aa: CASSLNSYDGYTF
d_call: .; v_call: TRBV7-2; clone_size: .; j_call: TRBJ1-6; cdr3_nt: TGTGCCAGCAGCCCGGAGGGATTTTATAATTCACCCCTCCACTTT; cdr3_aa: CASSPEGFYNSPLHF
d_call: TRBD1; v_call: TRBV7-9; clone_size: .; j_call: TRBJ2-6; cdr3_nt: TGTGCCAGCACCGACCCCCAGGACAGGTTATACTCTGGGGCCAACGTCCTGACTTTC; cdr3_aa: CASTDPQDRLYSGANVLTF